These T cell receptor beta chains were read from a single sample in a study of cytomegalovirus exposure and HLA in healthy donors. Only in-frame clones appear in the TCRdb table, and some are missing; sequencing was by immunoSEQ multiplex PCR. The sample yields roughly 160,000 clones, roughly 85% seen once. The specimen was PBMCs. These receptors were collected from a man between 35 and 55 years old in good health and CMV-seronegative. Each CDR3 is given with its conserved first and last residue. Each record gives: J gene, V gene, D gene, clone size, CDR3 DNA, CDR3 protein. A D gene is named only where the DNA matches it firmly. Clone size is given for some rows only: seen once, a few or many times, or a class if the clone is expanded.

>TRBJ2-1|TRBV5-1|TRBD2|-
TGCGCCAGCAGCCCGGGACTAGCGGGAGGGCCGGGTGAGCAGTTCTTC
CASSPGLAGGPGEQFF
>TRBJ2-5|TRBV29-1|TRBD1|-
TGCAGCCCCACCCCGCGGCGACAGGGGCGACAAGAGACCCAGTACTTC
CSPTPRRQGRQETQYF
>TRBJ2-3|TRBV5-1|-|-
TGCGCCAGCAGCTTGGCCCCAGGGGAGGATACGCAGTATTTT
CASSLAPGEDTQYF
>TRBJ2-7|TRBV7-9|TRBD1|-
TGTGCCAGCAGTTCCCCCAAGGGGGCAGGTTACGAGCAGTACTTC
CASSSPKGAGYEQYF
>TRBJ1-4|TRBV7-9|-|-
TGTGCCAGCAGCTTAGTGGACAGCCTTCTTAATGAAAAACTGTTTTTT
CASSLVDSLLNEKLFF
>TRBJ2-1|TRBV19|-|-
TGTGCCAGTAGTACGGGGCTGGGGGGCAATGAGCAGTTCTTC
CASSTGLGGNEQFF
>TRBJ1-1|TRBV7-6|-|-
TGTGCCAGCAGCTTCCTTGTCCCCGGTAACACTGAAGCTTTCTTT
CASSFLVPGNTEAFF
>TRBJ2-1|TRBV6-6|TRBD1|-
TGTGCCAGCGGGACAGGGGATGAGCAGTTCTTC
CASGTGDEQFF
>TRBJ2-2|TRBV2|-|-
TGTGCCAGCAAACTTATCGCCGGGGAGCTGTTTTTT
CASKLIAGELFF
>TRBJ2-7|TRBV10-3|TRBD1|few
TGTGCCATCAGTCGGGACAGGGGCGGGCTAGCGGCCTACGAGCAGTACTTC
CAISRDRGGLAAYEQYF
>TRBJ2-5|TRBV11-3|TRBD1|-
TGTGCCAGCAGCTTAGACATCGGGACAGGGGGTGGGACCCAGTACTTC
CASSLDIGTGGGTQYF
>TRBJ2-1|TRBV27|TRBD2|once
TGTGCCAGCAGTTTATGGGGGAGGGACAATGAGCAGTTCTTC
CASSLWGRDNEQFF
>TRBJ1-5|TRBV7-2|-|-
TGTGCCAGCAACCGGGAGGGGGTAATCAATCAGCCCCAGCATTTT
CASNREGVINQPQHF
>TRBJ2-7|TRBV15|-|once
TGTGCCACCAGCAGCAACTCCTACGAGCAGTACTTC
CATSSNSYEQYF
>TRBJ1-1|TRBV27|TRBD1|-
TGTGCCAGCGCAAACAGGGGGCTTGGGAACACTGAAGCTTTCTTT
CASANRGLGNTEAFF
>TRBJ1-6|TRBV27|TRBD1|-
TGTGCCAGCAGGGGACAGGGGGCCGTGAGGGCACCCCTCCACTTT
CASRGQGAVRAPLHF
>TRBJ2-5|TRBV19|-|-
TGTGCCAGTAGTATACGAGACACCCAAGAGACCCAGTACTTC
CASSIRDTQETQYF
>TRBJ2-5|TRBV28|TRBD2|-
TGTGCCAGCAGTTTGCCTAGCGGGAGTTGGAAGACCCAGTACTTC
CASSLPSGSWKTQYF